This T cell receptor beta chain was profiled in a study of blood T cells in healthy people across ages. This clonotype was observed a handful of times. A second roughly 6 to 11 cycle PCR used barcoded and J-beta primers. TCRdb analysed the 5' RACE reads with MiXCR anew, one entry per CDR3 protein. The sample lists about 1.1 million distinct CDR3 sequences, more than 30% occurring once. The length of the CDR3 is 14 residues. Germline V lookup: CDR1 LNHDA, CDR2 SQIVND (reference sequence). Trimming stripped 4 bases from V and 6 bases from J, with 14 bases between. The clonotype originates from a man younger than 35 in good health. This chain links TRBV19 with TRBJ2-3; D possibly matches TRBD1 or TRBD2 (5 bases each). The sample consisted of blood. The CDR3: CASSTSGPRDTQYF. CDR3 DNA sequence: TGTGCCAGTAGTACGTCGGGGCCCAGGGATACGCAGTATTTT.